Shown below are 30 T cell receptor beta chains from a single sample sequenced in a study of cytomegalovirus exposure and HLA in healthy donors. The PCR ran on 60 Vbeta and 13 Jbeta primers. Some clones are missing from TCRdb's copy, which holds only in-frame ones; the method was immunoSEQ multiplex PCR. Of some 140,000 clones in the sample, 65% to 85% were seen once. Material: PBMCs. These receptors were taken from a man aged 18 to 29 in good health and CMV-seronegative.

The chain joins TRBV6-1 to TRBJ2-1, with TRBD2 matching 7 bases. The CDR3 length is 16 residues. The V gene end was trimmed by 4 bases and the J gene end by 4 bases; junction bases not matched to a gene: 10. Germline V gene sequence: CDR1 MNHNS, CDR2 SASEGT. The CDR3 is CASSGFGPSGYNEQFF. CDR3 bases: TGTGCCAGCAGTGGATTCGGTCCTAGCGGATACAATGAGCAGTTCTTC.

This clone has a single count. V usage is TRBV29-1 and J usage is TRBJ1-1, with no clear D. In germline, CDR1 is SQVTM, CDR2 ANQGSEA. Between the trimmed V and J ends, which lost 6 bases and 1 base, there was a span of 9 bases. The CDR3 spans 12 residues. The CDR3 DNA reads as TGCAGCGTGAGGGTCCAGAACACTGAAGCTTTCTTT. Protein product: CSVRVQNTEAFF.

There are a few counts of this clone. The genes are TRBV7-9 and TRBJ2-7; TRBD1 might be the D (6 bases). The CDR3 is 13 amino acids. CDR1 is SEHNR, CDR2 FQNEAQ, per germline (reference sequence). Trimming took 5 bases from V and 6 from J, leaving 14 bases between them. CDR3 bases: TGTGCCAGCAGCCGGACCGACAGGCCCGAGCAGTACTTC. Amino acid sequence: CASSRTDRPEQYF.

This clone occurred a few times. The rearrangement uses TRBV9 and TRBJ2-1; 14 bases are a match to TRBD2. The trim removed 0 bases at V and 7 bases at J, leaving 3 bases unmatched. The CDR3 runs to 16 residues. Per the germline V gene, CDR1 is SGDLS and CDR2 is YYNGEE. The CDR3 region is CASSVGLAGGENEQFF. The CDR3 region has the DNA TGTGCCAGCAGCGTAGGACTAGCGGGGGGGGAAAATGAGCAGTTCTTC.

CDR3 sequence: CASSLQGADTQYF. CDR3 sequence (DNA): TGTGCCAGCAGTTTACAGGGAGCAGATACGCAGTATTTT. The chain links TRBV25-1 to TRBJ2-3; D may be TRBD1 (6 bases). The germline V gene has CDR1 MGHDK and CDR2 SYGVNS. Between the trimmed V and J ends, which lost 5 bases and 4 bases, there was a span of 10 bases. The CDR3 runs to 13 residues.

The chain links TRBV19 to TRBJ2-7, with TRBD1 identical over 8 bases. V lost 1 base, J lost 2 bases, and 7 bases stayed unmatched. Germline V gene lookup returns CDR1 LNHDA and CDR2 SQIVND (reference sequence). CDR3 length equals 16 residues. Written as DNA, the CDR3 is TGTGCCAGTAGTATAGGGGGGACAGGTACCACCTACGAGCAGTACTTC. This sequence encodes CASSIGGTGTTYEQYF. The full variable domain, completed using reference TRBV19 and TRBJ2-7, is DGGITQSPKYLFRKEGQNVTLSCEQNLNHDAMYWYRQDPGQGLRLIYYSQIVNDFQKGDIAEGYSVSREKKESFPLTVTSAQKNPTAFYLCASSIGGTGTTYEQYFGPGTRLTVT.

In its sample, this clone was seen a few times. The chain is built from TRBV7-2 and TRBJ1-5; the D gene is possibly TRBD1 (5 bases). Trimming pared 8 bases from V and 0 bases from J, leaving 11 bases between. CDR1 and CDR2 (germline): SGHTA, FQGNSA. This CDR3 has 14 amino acids. For the CDR3, the DNA is TGTGCCAGCGGAGACAGTTATAGCAATCAGCCCCAGCATTTT. The encoded protein is CASGDSYSNQPQHF. The entire variable domain, with the rest obtained from reference TRBV7-2 and TRBJ1-5, is as follows: GAGVSQSPSNKVTEKGKDVELRCDPISGHTALYWYRQSLGQGLEFLIYFQGNSAPDKSGLPSDRFSAERTGGSVSTLTIQRTQQEDSAVYLCASGDSYSNQPQHFGDGTRLSIL.

The chain has TRBV19 and TRBJ1-1; no definite D call. Germline V CDR1 and CDR2: LNHDA, SQIVND (reference sequence). Trimming removed 3 bases from V and 0 bases from J, with 5 bases in between. The CDR3 length is 13 residues. The CDR3 DNA is TGTGCCAGTAGTATGGACTTGAACACTGAAGCTTTCTTT. Translating it yields CASSMDLNTEAFF.

As regards this clone: One end of the junction varies from germline; a read error may be responsible. The chain employs TRBV2 and TRBJ2-6; the D gene is possibly TRBD1 (5 bases). The germline V gene has CDR1 SNHLY and CDR2 FYNNEI. This CDR3 region has 17 residues. CDR3: CASSILGPHSGANGLTF. CDR3 coding DNA: TGTGCCAGCAGTATATTGGGCCCTCACTCTGGGGCCAACGGCCTGACTTTC.

This chain connects TRBV7-3 to TRBJ2-7; 7 nucleotides align to TRBD2. The CDR3 covers 16 residues. V lost 2 bases and J lost 0; bases outside the gene matches: 7. CDR1 and CDR2 (germline): SGHTA, FQGTGA. The CDR3 loop is CASSLGAGGGSYEQYF. The CDR3 DNA is TGTGCCAGCAGCTTAGGGGCTGGGGGGGGCTCCTACGAGCAGTACTTC. The complete variable domain, with remaining parts taken from reference TRBV7-3 and TRBJ2-7, reads GAGVSQTPSNKVTEKGKYVELRCDPISGHTALYWYRQSLGQGPEFLIYFQGTGAADDSGLPNDRFFAVRPEGSVSTLKIQRTERGDSAVYLCASSLGAGGGSYEQYFGPGTRLTVT.

This clone appeared a few times. The chain couples TRBV6-6 to TRBJ1-5, with D unresolved. The CDR3 runs 14 residues. Germline V lookup: CDR1 MNHNY, CDR2 SVGAGI (reference sequence). Trimming cost V 2 bases and J 6 bases, with 11 bases left between them. The CDR3 DNA sequence: TGTGCCAGCAGTTACGGCGGGGAACGTCAGCCCCAGCATTTT. Amino acid sequence: CASSYGGERQPQHF.

Concerning this clone itself: Germline is not matched at one junction end, which may reflect a read error. CDR3 bases: TGTGCCAGCAGTGCCTCTGGGGCCAACGGCCTGACTTTC. This encodes CASSASGANGLTF. This chain connects TRBV6-5 to TRBJ2-6, with D possibly TRBD1 on 5 matching bases. The CDR3 is made up of 13 amino acids. Germline CDR1 reads MNHEY; CDR2 reads SVGAGI.

The CDR3 region has the DNA TGCGCCAGCAGCCTTAAAACGACAGGGCTCAATCGGGAAAAACTGTTTTTT. This codes for CASSLKTTGLNREKLFF. This sequence joins TRBV4-1 and TRBJ1-4, with 7 bases fitting TRBD1. CDR3 length equals 17 residues. Germline V CDR1 and CDR2: MGHRA, YSYEKL. Unmatched junction bases numbered 16, after V lost 4 bases and J lost 8 bases.

The chain couples TRBV27 to TRBJ1-6; 8 positions match TRBD1. This CDR3 spans 15 amino acids. The germline V gene has CDR1 MNHEY and CDR2 SMNVEV (reference sequence). Losses at the gene ends were 2 bases for V and 5 bases for J; bases not matched to a gene: 2. The CDR3 loop reads CASSLTRGHNSPLHF. CDR3 coding DNA: TGTGCCAGCAGTTTAACCAGGGGGCATAATTCACCCCTCCACTTT.

The chain links TRBV18 to TRBJ1-2, with D possibly being TRBD1 (5 bases). V lost 3 bases, J lost 5 bases, and 19 bases lay in between. The germline V gene encodes CDR1 KGHSH and CDR2 LQKENI. The CDR3 runs 16 residues. The CDR3 nucleotides read TGTGCCAGCTCACCGACTGGGACTGCCGCAGGATATGGCTACACCTTC. Its protein product is CASSPTGTAAGYGYTF.

The V gene is TRBV4-1, the J gene TRBJ1-1; TRBD1 matches 8 bases. V gave up 6 bases and J gave up 8 bases; unmatched junction bases: 8. Germline CDR1 MGHRA, CDR2 YSYEKL. This CDR3 has 13 amino acids. The CDR3 region has the DNA TGCGCCAGCAGAAAGCAGGGGGCATTGGAAGCTTTCTTT. It is translated as CASRKQGALEAFF.

This clone was seen only a few times. The genes are TRBV12-5 and TRBJ1-2; D is undetermined. Trimming cost V 5 bases and J 8 bases, with 12 bases left between them. Germline loops: CDR1 LGHNT, CDR2 FRNRAP. The CDR3 contains 12 residues. DNA for the CDR3: TGTGCTAGTGGTCTCCTTCTCGGGGGCTACACCTTC. As protein: CASGLLLGGYTF. Drawing the rest from reference TRBV12-5 and TRBJ1-2, the complete variable domain is DARVTQTPRHKVTEMGQEVTMRCQPILGHNTVFWYRQTMMQGLELLAYFRNRAPLDDSGMPKDRFSAEMPDATLATLKIQPSEPRDSAVYFCASGLLLGGYTFGSGTRLTVV.

The gene calls are TRBV28 and TRBJ2-7; a weak D match, TRBD1 (7 bases). The CDR3 has 15 amino acids. The V gene lost 2 bases and the J gene lost 3 bases, with 14 bases spanning the gap. CDR1 and CDR2 (germline): MDHEN, SYDVKM. The CDR3 loop is CASSLPAGGHYEQYF. For the CDR3, the DNA is TGTGCCAGCAGTTTACCGGCAGGGGGGCACTACGAGCAGTACTTC. The full variable domain, rest sourced from reference TRBV28 and TRBJ2-7, is DVKVTQSSRYLVKRTGEKVFLECVQDMDHENMFWYRQDPGLGLRLIYFSYDVKMKEKGDIPEGYSVSREKKERFSLILESASTNQTSMYLCASSLPAGGHYEQYFGPGTRLTVT.

CDR3 bases: TGTGCCAGCAGCCAGAACAGGGGGCGTTACAATGAGCAGTTCTTC. Amino acid sequence: CASSQNRGRYNEQFF. This chain links TRBV14 with TRBJ2-1, with 9 nucleotides matching TRBD1. Germline V gives CDR1 SGHDN, CDR2 FVKESK. V lost 3 bases to trimming and J lost 4 bases; unmatched junction nucleotides: 4. The CDR3 sequence is 15 residues long.

This chain joins TRBV4-1 and TRBJ2-7, with 10 bases lining up with TRBD1. Per germline, CDR1 MGHRA and CDR2 YSYEKL. The V segment lost 0 bases and the J segment 3 bases; nucleotides outside the gene matches: 5. This CDR3 is built from 16 residues. The CDR3 DNA follows: TGCGCCAGCAGCCAAGACGCCGGGACAGGGGTCTACGAGCAGTACGTC. Residues: CASSQDAGTGVYEQYV.

This clone has just a few counts. The V and J genes are TRBV28 and TRBJ1-2; 9 bases align to TRBD1. The V gene's germline CDR1 is MDHEN and CDR2 SYDVKM. CDR3 length: 11 amino acids. CDR3 amino acids: CGCRTGVGYTF. DNA of the CDR3: TGTGGCTGTCGGACAGGGGTCGGCTACACCTTC.

The J gene is TRBJ2-1, the V gene TRBV6-5; 10 nucleotides agree with TRBD2. Germline V CDR1 and CDR2: MNHEY, SVGAGI. CDR3 size: 16 residues. The J segment lost 9 bases and the V segment lost 0 bases, leaving 8 bases of the junction unmatched. CDR3 nucleotide sequence: TGTGCCAGCAGTTACTCGAGAGCGGGGGGGCCAATTGAGCAGTTCTTC. This gives the protein CASSYSRAGGPIEQFF.

The J gene is TRBJ1-4, the V gene TRBV9; a possible D gene is TRBD1 (5 bases). CDR3 size: 15 residues. Germline V lookup: CDR1 SGDLS, CDR2 YYNGEE. Trimming pared 0 bases from V and 7 bases from J, leaving 13 bases between. The DNA for the CDR3 is TGTGCCAGCAGCGTAGGGCAGGGTCGTGGTGAAAAACTGTTTTTT. Translating it yields CASSVGQGRGEKLFF.

The chain joins TRBV6-5 to TRBJ1-2; D is perhaps TRBD1 (6 bases). The CDR3 covers 13 residues. Trimming removed 5 bases at V and 1 base at J, with 8 bases between. The germline V gene encodes CDR1 MNHEY and CDR2 SVGAGI. CDR3 DNA sequence: TGTGCCAGCAGTAGGACAGTTAACTATGGCTACACCTTC. The encoded protein is CASSRTVNYGYTF.

The V and J genes are TRBV6-1 and TRBJ1-2; a weak D match, TRBD1 (6 bases). Germline loops: CDR1 MNHNS, CDR2 SASEGT. V was pared by 5 bases and J by 4 bases, with 14 bases between. The CDR3 runs to 14 residues. CDR3 residues: CASSQQGTTYGYTF. The CDR3 nucleotides are TGTGCCAGCAGTCAACAGGGCACAACCTATGGCTACACCTTC.

Points on this clone: The germline gene is not matched at one end of the junction; a read error may be the cause. This chain connects TRBV6-5 to TRBJ2-4; maybe TRBD1 (6 bases). The length of the CDR3 is 14 residues. Germline lookup yields CDR1 MNHEY and CDR2 SVGAGI. CDR3 loop: CASRGAGVGNSQYF. The CDR3 DNA reads TGTGCCAGCAGGGGTGCAGGGGTTGGAAACAGTCAGTACTTC.

V usage is TRBV19 and J usage is TRBJ2-7; 7 nucleotides agree with TRBD1. Germline V gene data show CDR1 as LNHDA and CDR2 as SQIVND (reference sequence). The CDR3 extends over 12 amino acids. With V trimmed by 5 bases and J by 5 bases, 3 bases remained unmatched. The CDR3 DNA reads as TGTGCCAGTAGTTATCAGGGGGACGAGCAGTACTTC. As protein: CASSYQGDEQYF.

CDR3 region: CASSLSGTGDEKLFF. The DNA for the CDR3 is TGTGCCAGCAGTTTATCCGGGACAGGGGATGAAAAACTGTTTTTT. V and J are TRBV28 and TRBJ1-4, with 10 bases lining up with TRBD1. The V and J ends lost 1 base and 6 bases, in that order; junction bases with no gene match: 2. This CDR3 region has 15 residues. Germline values: CDR1 MDHEN, CDR2 SYDVKM. The full variable domain, completed using reference TRBV28 and TRBJ1-4, is DVKVTQSSRYLVKRTGEKVFLECVQDMDHENMFWYRQDPGLGLRLIYFSYDVKMKEKGDIPEGYSVSREKKERFSLILESASTNQTSMYLCASSLSGTGDEKLFFGSGTQLSVL.

This rearrangement joins TRBV7-8 to TRBJ2-7; TRBD2 agrees at 11 bases. The trim removed 2 bases at V and 0 bases at J, leaving 3 bases unmatched. The CDR3 covers 16 residues. The germline V gene encodes CDR1 SGHVS and CDR2 FQNEAQ. The CDR3 loop is CASSLRLAGGSYEQYF. DNA for the CDR3: TGTGCCAGCAGCTTACGCCTAGCGGGGGGCTCCTACGAGCAGTACTTC. The full variable domain, rest sourced from reference TRBV7-8 and TRBJ2-7, is GAGVSQSPRYKVAKRGQDVALRCDPISGHVSLFWYQQALGQGPEFLTYFQNEAQLDKSGLPSDRFFAERPEGSVSTLKIQRTQQEDSAVYLCASSLRLAGGSYEQYFGPGTRLTVT.

The chain has TRBV6-5 and TRBJ1-1, with D possibly being TRBD1 (6 bases). CDR3 size: 15 residues. Germline V gene lookup returns CDR1 MNHEY and CDR2 SVGAGI. The V end lost 6 bases, the J end lost 3 bases, and 17 bases lay between the germline ends. CDR3 sequence (DNA): TGTGCCAGCAGCAATAACAGGGAGCTCGACACTGAAGCTTTCTTT. It encodes CASSNNRELDTEAFF.